This T cell receptor beta chain was retrieved from a study of T-cell reconstitution after alpha-beta-depleted transplantation in children. V was clipped by 0 bases and J by 8 bases, with 14 bases between them. Germline V gene sequence: CDR1 MGHRA, CDR2 YSYEKL. The CDR3 contains 15 residues. This clonotype was found many times. This sample's TCRbeta library carried unique molecular identifier barcodes. TCRdb independently ran MiXCR on the PCR reads; one entry per CDR3 protein. The repertoire holds approximately 170,000 distinct CDR3 sequences, around 10% seen once, with about 13% in the top ten. Sequenced material: PBMCs, taken before TCRalphabeta/CD19-depleted stem cell transplant. The clonotype originates from a boy aged 2 to 9 with acute myeloid leukemia, due to receive a stem cell transplant. This chain links TRBV4-1 with TRBJ2-1; TRBD1 is a possible D gene (5 bases). The CDR3, as DNA: TGCGCCAGCAGCCAAGAGTGGCAGGGTGGTTATGAGCAGTTCTTC. This codes for CASSQEWQGGYEQFF.